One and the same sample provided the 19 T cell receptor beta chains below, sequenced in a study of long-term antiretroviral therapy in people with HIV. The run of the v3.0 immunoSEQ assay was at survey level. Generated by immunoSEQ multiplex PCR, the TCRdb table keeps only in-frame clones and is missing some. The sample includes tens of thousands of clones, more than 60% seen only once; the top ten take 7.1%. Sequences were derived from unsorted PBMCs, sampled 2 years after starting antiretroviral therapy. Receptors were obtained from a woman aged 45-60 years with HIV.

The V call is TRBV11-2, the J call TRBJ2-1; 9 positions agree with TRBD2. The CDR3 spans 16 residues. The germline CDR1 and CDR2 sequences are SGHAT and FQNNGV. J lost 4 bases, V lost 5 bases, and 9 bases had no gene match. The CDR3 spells CASSHTSSGTYNEQFF. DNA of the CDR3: TGTGCCAGCAGCCATACCTCTAGCGGGACTTACAATGAGCAGTTCTTC.

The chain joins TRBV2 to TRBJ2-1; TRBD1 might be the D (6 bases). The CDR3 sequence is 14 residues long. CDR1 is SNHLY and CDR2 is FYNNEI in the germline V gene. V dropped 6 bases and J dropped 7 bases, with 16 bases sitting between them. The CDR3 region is CASSEQGPGNEQFF. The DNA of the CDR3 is TGTGCCAGCAGCGAACAGGGTCCGGGTAATGAGCAGTTCTTC.

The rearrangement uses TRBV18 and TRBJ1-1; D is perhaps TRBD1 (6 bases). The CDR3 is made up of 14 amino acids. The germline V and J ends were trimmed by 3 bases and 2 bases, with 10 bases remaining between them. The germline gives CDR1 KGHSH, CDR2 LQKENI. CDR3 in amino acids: CASSPLQGNTEAFF. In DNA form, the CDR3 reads TGTGCCAGCTCACCTCTACAGGGAAACACTGAAGCTTTCTTT.

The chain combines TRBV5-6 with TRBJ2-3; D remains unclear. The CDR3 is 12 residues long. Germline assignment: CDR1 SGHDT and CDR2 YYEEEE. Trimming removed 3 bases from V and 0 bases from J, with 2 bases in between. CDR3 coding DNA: TGTGCCAGCAGCTGGAGCACAGATACGCAGTATTTT. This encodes CASSWSTDTQYF.

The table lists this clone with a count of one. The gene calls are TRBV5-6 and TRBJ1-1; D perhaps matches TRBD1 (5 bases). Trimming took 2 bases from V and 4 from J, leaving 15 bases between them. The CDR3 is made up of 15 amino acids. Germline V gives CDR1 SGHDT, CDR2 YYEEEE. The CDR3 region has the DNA TGTGCCAGCAGCTTTCTAGGTAGAGGGACCACTGAAGCTTTCTTT. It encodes CASSFLGRGTTEAFF.

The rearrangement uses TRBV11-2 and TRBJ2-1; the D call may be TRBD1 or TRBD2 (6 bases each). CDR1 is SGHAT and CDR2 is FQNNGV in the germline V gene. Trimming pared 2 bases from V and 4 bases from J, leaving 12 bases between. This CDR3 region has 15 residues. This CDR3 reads CASSLTGGGYNEQFF. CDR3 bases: TGTGCCAGCAGCTTAACCGGGGGCGGGTACAATGAGCAGTTCTTC. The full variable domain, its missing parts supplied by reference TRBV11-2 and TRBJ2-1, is EAGVAQSPRYKIIEKRQSVAFWCNPISGHATLYWYQQILGQGPKLLIQFQNNGVVDDSQLPKDRFSAERLKGVDSTLKIQPAKLEDSAVYLCASSLTGGGYNEQFFGPGTRLTVL.

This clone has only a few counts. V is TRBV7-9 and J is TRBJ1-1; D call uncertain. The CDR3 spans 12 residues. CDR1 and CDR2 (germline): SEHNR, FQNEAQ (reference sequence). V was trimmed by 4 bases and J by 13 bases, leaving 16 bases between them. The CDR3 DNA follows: TGTGCCAGCAGCTCCCCCTTTCAGGAGGGTTTCTTT. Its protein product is CASSSPFQEGFF.

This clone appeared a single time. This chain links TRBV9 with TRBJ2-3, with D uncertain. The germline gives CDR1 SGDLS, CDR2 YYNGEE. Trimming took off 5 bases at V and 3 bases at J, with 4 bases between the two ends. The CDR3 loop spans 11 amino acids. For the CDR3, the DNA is TGTGCCAGCAGTGATACAGATACGCAGTATTTT. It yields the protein CASSDTDTQYF.

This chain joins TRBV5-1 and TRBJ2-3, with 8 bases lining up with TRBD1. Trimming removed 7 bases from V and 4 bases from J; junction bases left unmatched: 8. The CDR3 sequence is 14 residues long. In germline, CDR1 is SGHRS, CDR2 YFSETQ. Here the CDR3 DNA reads TGCGCCAGCTCGGGACAGGTGGTTTCAGATACGCAGTATTTT. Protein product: CASSGQVVSDTQYF.

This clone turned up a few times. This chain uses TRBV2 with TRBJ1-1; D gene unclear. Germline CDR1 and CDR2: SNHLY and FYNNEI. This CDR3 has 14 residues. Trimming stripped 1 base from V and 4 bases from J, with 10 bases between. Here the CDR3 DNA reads TGTGCCAGCAGTGAAGAGCAGATGCCCACTGAAGCTTTCTTT. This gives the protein CASSEEQMPTEAFF.

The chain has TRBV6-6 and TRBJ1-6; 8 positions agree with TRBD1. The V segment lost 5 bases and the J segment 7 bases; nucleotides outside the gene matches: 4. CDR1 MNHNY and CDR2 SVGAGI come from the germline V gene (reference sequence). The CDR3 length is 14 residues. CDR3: CASSDGQGNSPLHF. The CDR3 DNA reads TGTGCCAGCAGTGACGGACAGGGCAATTCACCCCTCCACTTT.

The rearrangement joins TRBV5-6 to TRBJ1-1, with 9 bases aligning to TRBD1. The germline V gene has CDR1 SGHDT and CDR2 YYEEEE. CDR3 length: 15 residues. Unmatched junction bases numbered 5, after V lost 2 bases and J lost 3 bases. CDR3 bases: TGTGCCAGCAGCTTCGGGACAGGGACGGACACTGAAGCTTTCTTT. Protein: CASSFGTGTDTEAFF.

This chain's CDR3 is CASSPRGAEYAEAFF. In DNA, the CDR3 is TGTGCCAGCTCACCAAGGGGGGCGGAGTATGCTGAAGCTTTCTTT. J is TRBJ1-1 and V is TRBV18, with a possible D match to TRBD1 (6 bases). This CDR3 has 15 residues. In germline, CDR1 is KGHSH, CDR2 LQKENI. The V end lost 2 bases, the J end lost 6 bases, and 16 bases lay between the germline ends.

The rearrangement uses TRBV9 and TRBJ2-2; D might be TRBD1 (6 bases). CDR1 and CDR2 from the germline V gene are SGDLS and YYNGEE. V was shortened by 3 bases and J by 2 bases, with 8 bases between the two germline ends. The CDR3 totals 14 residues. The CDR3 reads CASSEQGNTGELFF. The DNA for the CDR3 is TGTGCCAGCAGCGAACAGGGAAACACCGGGGAGCTGTTTTTT. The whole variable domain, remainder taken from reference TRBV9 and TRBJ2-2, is DSGVTQTPKHLITATGQRVTLRCSPRSGDLSVYWYQQSLDQGLQFLIQYYNGEERAKGNILERFSAQQFPDLHSELNLSSLELGDSALYFCASSEQGNTGELFFGEGSRLTVL.

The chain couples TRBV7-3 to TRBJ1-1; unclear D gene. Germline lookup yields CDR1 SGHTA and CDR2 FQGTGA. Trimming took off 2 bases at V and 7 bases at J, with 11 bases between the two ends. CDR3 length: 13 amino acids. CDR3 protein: CASSLEGGNEAFF. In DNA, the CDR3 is TGTGCCAGCAGCTTAGAAGGAGGGAATGAAGCTTTCTTT. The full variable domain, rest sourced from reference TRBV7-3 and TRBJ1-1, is GAGVSQTPSNKVTEKGKYVELRCDPISGHTALYWYRQSLGQGPEFLIYFQGTGAADDSGLPNDRFFAVRPEGSVSTLKIQRTERGDSAVYLCASSLEGGNEAFFGQGTRLTVV.

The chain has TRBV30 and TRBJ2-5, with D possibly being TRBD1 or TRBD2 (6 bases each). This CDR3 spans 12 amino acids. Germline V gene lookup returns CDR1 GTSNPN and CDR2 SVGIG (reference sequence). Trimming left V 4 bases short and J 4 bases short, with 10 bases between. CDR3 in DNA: TGTGCCTGGATGGGGGGCGGAGAGACCCAGTACTTC. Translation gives CAWMGGGETQYF.

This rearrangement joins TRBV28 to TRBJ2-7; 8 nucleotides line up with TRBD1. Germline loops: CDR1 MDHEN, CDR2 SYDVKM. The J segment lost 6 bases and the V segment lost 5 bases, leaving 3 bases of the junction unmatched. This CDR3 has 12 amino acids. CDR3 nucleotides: TGTGCCAGCAGTCTACAGGGGGGCGAGCAGTACTTC. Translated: CASSLQGGEQYF. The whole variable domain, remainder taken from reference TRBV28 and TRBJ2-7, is DVKVTQSSRYLVKRTGEKVFLECVQDMDHENMFWYRQDPGLGLRLIYFSYDVKMKEKGDIPEGYSVSREKKERFSLILESASTNQTSMYLCASSLQGGEQYFGPGTRLTVT.

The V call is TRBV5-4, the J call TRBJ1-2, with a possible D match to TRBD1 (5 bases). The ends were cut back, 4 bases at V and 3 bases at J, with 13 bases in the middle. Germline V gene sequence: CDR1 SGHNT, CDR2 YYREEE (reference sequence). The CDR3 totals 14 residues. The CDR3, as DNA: TGTGCCAGCAGCCCTGGGGGGTCCGACTATGGCTACACCTTC. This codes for CASSPGGSDYGYTF.

The CDR3 bases are TGTGCCAGCAGCGCAGCCCTGGGACAGGGTGCGGGAGGCTACACCTTC. This translates into CASSAALGQGAGGYTF. The chain combines TRBV9 with TRBJ1-2; TRBD1 agrees at 9 bases. Per the germline V gene, CDR1 is SGDLS and CDR2 is YYNGEE. The CDR3 loop spans 16 amino acids. Trimming removed 3 bases from V and 8 bases from J; junction bases left unmatched: 14.